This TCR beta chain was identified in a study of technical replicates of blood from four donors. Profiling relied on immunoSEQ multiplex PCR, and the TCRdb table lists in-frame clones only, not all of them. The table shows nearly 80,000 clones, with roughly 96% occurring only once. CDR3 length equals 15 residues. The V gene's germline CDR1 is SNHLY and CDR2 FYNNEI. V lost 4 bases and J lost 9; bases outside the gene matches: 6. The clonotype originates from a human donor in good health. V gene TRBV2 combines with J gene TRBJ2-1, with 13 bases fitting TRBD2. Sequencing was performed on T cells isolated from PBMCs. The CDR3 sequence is CASSGTSGRVGEQFF. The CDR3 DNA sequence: TGTGCCAGCAGTGGGACTAGCGGGAGAGTTGGTGAGCAGTTCTTC.